The entry below gives a single TCR beta chain sequence along with its context. Trimming stripped 0 bases from V and 15 bases from J, with 13 bases between. Germline loops: CDR1 SGHRS, CDR2 YFSETQ. The CDR3 totals 12 residues. This sample is part of a study of blood T cell repertoires in COVID-19. Study background: Whether acute or convalescent, the COVID-19 samples came from the United States, Italy and Spain. In each case, the material was cDNA or gDNA derived from T cells, B-cell-depleted T cells, or PBMCs.

Original processing methods: Estimation of nucleated cell counts relied on the amplification of reference gene primers. Using immunoSEQ multiplex PCR, the repertoire was profiled, and TCRdb retains in-frame clones only, with some absent. Clone size and V and J calls were adopted from that table, with D and trimming inferred from the DNA. The table has 250,000 or so clones, 84% seen once. The rearrangement uses TRBV5-1 and TRBJ2-1; TRBD1 might be the D (5 bases). The sequence came from a man between 40 and 49 years old who had recovered from COVID-19. The sequenced material came from peripheral blood. In nucleotides, the CDR3 is TGCGCCAGCAGCTTGGAGGGGAATAATCGGTTCTTC. This sequence encodes CASSLEGNNRFF.